This T cell receptor (beta chain) was found in a study of control samples from healthy donors and cancer patients. V was clipped by 2 bases and J by 2 bases, with 12 bases between them. Germline-derived CDR1 and CDR2 are MGHRA and YSYEKL. This CDR3 has 16 residues. TCRdb's copy holds only in-frame clones and misses some; the assay was immunoSEQ multiplex PCR. The sample holds about 230,000 clones, over 75% seen once. The chain couples TRBV4-1 to TRBJ1-4; D is ambiguous. The sequenced sample was PBMCs. The TCR was taken from a woman aged 55-69 years with lung cancer. The CDR3 nucleotides are TGCGCCAGCAGCCAATATGGTGAGAGGACTAATGAAAAACTGTTTTTT. This codes for CASSQYGERTNEKLFF.